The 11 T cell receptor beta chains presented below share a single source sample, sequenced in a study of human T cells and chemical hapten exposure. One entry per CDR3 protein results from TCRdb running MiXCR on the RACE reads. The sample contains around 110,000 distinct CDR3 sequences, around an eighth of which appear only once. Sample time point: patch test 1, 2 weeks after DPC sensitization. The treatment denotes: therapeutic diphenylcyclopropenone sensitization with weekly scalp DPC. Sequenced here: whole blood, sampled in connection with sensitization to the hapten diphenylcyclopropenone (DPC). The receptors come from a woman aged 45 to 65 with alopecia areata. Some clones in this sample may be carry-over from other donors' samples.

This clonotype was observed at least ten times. In nucleotides, the CDR3 is TGTGCCAGCTCGAGACAGGGGTCTCCAGGACAGCCCCAGCATTTT. Residues: CASSRQGSPGQPQHF. The J gene is TRBJ1-5, the V gene TRBV12-3 or TRBV12-4; 8 bases are a match to TRBD1. The CDR3 is 15 amino acids. V was clipped by 8 bases and J by 7 bases; unmatched bases: 13.

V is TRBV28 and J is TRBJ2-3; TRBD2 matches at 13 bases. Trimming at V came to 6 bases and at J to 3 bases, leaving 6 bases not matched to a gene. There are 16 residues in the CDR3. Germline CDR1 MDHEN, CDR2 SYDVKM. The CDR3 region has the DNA TGTGCCAGCAGGGGGGGACTAGCGGGAAAAACAGATACGCAGTATTTT. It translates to CASRGGLAGKTDTQYF.

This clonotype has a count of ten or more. The CDR3 DNA sequence: TGTGCCAGCAGCTCGGCACGGGGCAACGAGCAGTACTTC. Its translation: CASSSARGNEQYF. The genes are TRBV7-6 and TRBJ2-7, with D possibly being TRBD1 or TRBD2 (5 bases each). The V gene lost 4 bases and the J gene lost 5 bases, with 12 bases spanning the gap. CDR1 is SGHVS, CDR2 FNYEAQ, per germline. CDR3 length: 13 residues.

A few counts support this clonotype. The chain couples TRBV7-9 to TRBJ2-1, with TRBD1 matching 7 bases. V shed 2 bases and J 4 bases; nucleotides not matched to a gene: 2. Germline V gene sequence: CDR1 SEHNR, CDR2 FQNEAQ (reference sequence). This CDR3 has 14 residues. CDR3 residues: CASSLMTGYNEQFF. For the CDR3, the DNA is TGTGCCAGCAGCTTAATGACAGGGTACAATGAGCAGTTCTTC.

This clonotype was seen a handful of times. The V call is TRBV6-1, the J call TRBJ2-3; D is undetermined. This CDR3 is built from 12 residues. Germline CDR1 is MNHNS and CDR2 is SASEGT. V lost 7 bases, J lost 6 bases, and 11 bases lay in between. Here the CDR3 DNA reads TGTGCCAGCATATTGAACATCGATACGCAGTATTTT. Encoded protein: CASILNIDTQYF.

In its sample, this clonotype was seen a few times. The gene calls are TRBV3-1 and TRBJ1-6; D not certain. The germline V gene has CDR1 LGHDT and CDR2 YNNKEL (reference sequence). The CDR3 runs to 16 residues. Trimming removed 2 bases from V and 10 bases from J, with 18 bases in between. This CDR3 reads CASSQNPALGGSPLHF. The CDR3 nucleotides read TGTGCCAGCAGCCAAAACCCAGCACTTGGTGGCTCACCCCTCCACTTT.

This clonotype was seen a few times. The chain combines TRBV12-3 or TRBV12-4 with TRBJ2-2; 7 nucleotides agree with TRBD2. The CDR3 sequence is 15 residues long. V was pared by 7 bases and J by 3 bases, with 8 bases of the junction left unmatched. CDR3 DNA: TGTGCCAGCATCTTAGGGAGGGTTGACACCGGGGAGCTGTTTTTT. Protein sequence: CASILGRVDTGELFF.

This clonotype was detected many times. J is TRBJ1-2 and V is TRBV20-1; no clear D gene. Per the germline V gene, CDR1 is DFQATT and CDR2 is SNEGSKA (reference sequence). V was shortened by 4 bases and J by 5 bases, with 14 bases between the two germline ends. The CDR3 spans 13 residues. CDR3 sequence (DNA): TGCAGTGCTAACCCCCCGGTGATTTATGGCTACACCTTC. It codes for CSANPPVIYGYTF.

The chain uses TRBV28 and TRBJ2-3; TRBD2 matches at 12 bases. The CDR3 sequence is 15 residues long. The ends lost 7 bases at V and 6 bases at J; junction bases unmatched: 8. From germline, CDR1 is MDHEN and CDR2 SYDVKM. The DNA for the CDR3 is TGTGCCAGCAAAAGAAATGGACTAGCGGGGGATACGCAGTATTTT. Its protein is CASKRNGLAGDTQYF.

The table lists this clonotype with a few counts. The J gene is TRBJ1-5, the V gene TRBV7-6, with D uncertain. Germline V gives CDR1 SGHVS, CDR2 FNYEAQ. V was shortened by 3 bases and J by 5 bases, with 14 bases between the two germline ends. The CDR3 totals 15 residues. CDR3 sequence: CASSFHLPLDQPQHF. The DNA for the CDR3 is TGTGCCAGCAGCTTCCACCTACCGCTCGATCAGCCCCAGCATTTT.

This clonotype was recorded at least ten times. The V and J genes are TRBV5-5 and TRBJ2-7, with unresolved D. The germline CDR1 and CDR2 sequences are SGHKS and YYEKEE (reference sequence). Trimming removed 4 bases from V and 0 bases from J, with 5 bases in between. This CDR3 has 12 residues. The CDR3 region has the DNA TGTGCCAGCAGCACCTACTCCTACGAGCAGTACTTC. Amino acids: CASSTYSYEQYF.